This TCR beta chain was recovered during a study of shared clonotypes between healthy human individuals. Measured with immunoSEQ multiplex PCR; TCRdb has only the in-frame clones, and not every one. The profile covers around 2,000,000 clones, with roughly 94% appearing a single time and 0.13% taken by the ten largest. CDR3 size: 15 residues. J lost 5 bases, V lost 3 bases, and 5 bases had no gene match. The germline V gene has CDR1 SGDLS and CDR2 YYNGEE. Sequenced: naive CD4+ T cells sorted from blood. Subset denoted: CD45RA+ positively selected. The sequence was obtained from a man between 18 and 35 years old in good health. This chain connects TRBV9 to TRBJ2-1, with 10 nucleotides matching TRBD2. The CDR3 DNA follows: TGTGCCAGCAGCGAGAGCGGGGGGGTCAACAATGAGCAGTTCTTC. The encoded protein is CASSESGGVNNEQFF.